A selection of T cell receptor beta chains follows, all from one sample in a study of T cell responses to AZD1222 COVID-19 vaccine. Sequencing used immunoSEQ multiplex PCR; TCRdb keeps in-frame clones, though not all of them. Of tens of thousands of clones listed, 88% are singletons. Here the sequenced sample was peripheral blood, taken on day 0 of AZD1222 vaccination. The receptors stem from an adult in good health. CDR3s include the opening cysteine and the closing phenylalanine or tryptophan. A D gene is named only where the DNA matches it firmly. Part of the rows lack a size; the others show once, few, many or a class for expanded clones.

CDR3: CASSGGTATPVIDTF; DNA: TGTGCCAGCAGCGGAGGGACAGCCACACCGGTTATTGACACCTTC; J: TRBJ1-2; D: TRBD1; size: NA; V: TRBV7-3
CDR3: CASSASGGFSGANVLTF; DNA: TGTGCCAGCAGCGCATCTGGAGGTTTCTCTGGGGCCAACGTCCTGACTTTC; J: TRBJ2-6; D: NA; size: NA; V: TRBV9
CDR3: CASSFQENTEAFF; DNA: TGTGCCAGCAGCTTCCAAGAGAACACTGAAGCTTTCTTT; J: TRBJ1-1; D: NA; size: NA; V: TRBV7-3
CDR3: CAIRGEGLQRRGELFF; DNA: TGTGCCATCAGGGGAGAGGGTTTACAGCGCCGTGGGGAGCTGTTTTTT; J: TRBJ2-2; D: NA; size: NA; V: TRBV10-3
CDR3: CATSRGHPGQPDNEQFF; DNA: TGTGCCACCAGCAGAGGACACCCGGGACAACCTGACAATGAGCAGTTCTTC; J: TRBJ2-1; D: NA; size: NA; V: TRBV15
CDR3: CAIRKVGTEAFF; DNA: TGTGCCATCAGAAAGGTGGGAACTGAAGCTTTCTTT; J: TRBJ1-1; D: NA; size: once; V: TRBV21-1
CDR3: CASSSGTGVYEQYF; DNA: TGCGCCAGCAGCTCCGGGACAGGGGTCTACGAGCAGTACTTC; J: TRBJ2-7; D: TRBD1; size: NA; V: TRBV5-1
CDR3: CASSVGGYQPQHF; DNA: TGTGCCAGCAGCGTAGGTGGTTATCAGCCCCAGCATTTT; J: TRBJ1-5; D: NA; size: NA; V: TRBV9
CDR3: CASSLTGDDEKLFF; DNA: TGTGCCAGCAGCTTGACAGGGGATGATGAAAAACTGTTTTTT; J: TRBJ1-4; D: TRBD1; size: NA; V: TRBV5-6
CDR3: CASSVATSGTDTQYF; DNA: TGTGCCAGCAGCGTAGCTACTAGCGGCACAGATACGCAGTATTTT; J: TRBJ2-3; D: TRBD2; size: NA; V: TRBV9
CDR3: CATSRGGQGRYEQYF; DNA: TGTGCCACCAGCAGAGGGGGACAGGGAAGGTACGAGCAGTACTTC; J: TRBJ2-7; D: TRBD1; size: once; V: TRBV15
CDR3: CASSPKAAFTGELFF; DNA: TGCGCCAGCAGCCCCAAGGCGGCTTTTACCGGGGAGCTGTTTTTT; J: TRBJ2-2; D: NA; size: NA; V: TRBV5-1
CDR3: CASSYSARANQPQHF; DNA: TGTGCCAGCAGTTACTCGGCCAGGGCGAATCAGCCCCAGCATTTT; J: TRBJ1-5; D: NA; size: NA; V: TRBV6-5
CDR3: CASRTGQGEKLFF; DNA: TGTGCCAGCAGGACGGGACAGGGCGAAAAACTGTTTTTT; J: TRBJ1-4; D: TRBD1; size: NA; V: TRBV12-3/TRBV12-4
CDR3: CSVEGGSSYNEQFF; DNA: TGCAGCGTTGAGGGCGGGAGCTCCTACAATGAGCAGTTCTTC; J: TRBJ2-1; D: TRBD2; size: NA; V: TRBV29-1
CDR3: CAISGGLAYASTDTQYF; DNA: TGTGCCATCAGTGGGGGACTAGCGTACGCTAGCACAGATACGCAGTATTTT; J: TRBJ2-3; D: TRBD2; size: NA; V: TRBV10-3
CDR3: CASSSGSNEKLFF; DNA: TGCGCCAGCAGCTCCGGGTCTAATGAAAAACTGTTTTTT; J: TRBJ1-4; D: NA; size: NA; V: TRBV5-1
CDR3: CASSPPGAYGYTF; DNA: TGTGCCAGTAGTCCCCCGGGAGCCTATGGCTACACCTTC; J: TRBJ1-2; D: NA; size: NA; V: TRBV19
CDR3: CASSPSVTGGRGDSQYF; DNA: TGTGCCAGCTCACCCTCGGTCACAGGGGGCCGGGGAGATTCGCAGTATTTT; J: TRBJ2-3; D: TRBD1; size: NA; V: TRBV18
CDR3: CASSLSEYAAGANHEQYF; DNA: TGTGCCAGCAGTTTATCGGAATACGCGGCGGGAGCGAACCACGAGCAGTACTTC; J: TRBJ2-7; D: TRBD2; size: once; V: TRBV28
CDR3: CASSGKEGAATNEKLFF; DNA: TGTGCCAGCAGCGGGAAAGAGGGGGCGGCCACTAATGAAAAACTGTTTTTT; J: TRBJ1-4; D: TRBD1; size: NA; V: TRBV9
CDR3: CASGSGRDTEAFF; DNA: TGTGCCAGCGGGTCTGGGAGGGACACTGAAGCTTTCTTT; J: TRBJ1-1; D: NA; size: NA; V: TRBV27
CDR3: CASGRTRSSYNEQFF; DNA: TGTGCCTCTGGACGGACGCGAAGCTCCTACAATGAGCAGTTCTTC; J: TRBJ2-1; D: NA; size: once; V: TRBV27
CDR3: CASSETSRTGNNSPLHF; DNA: TGTGCCAGCAGTGAAACGTCGCGGACAGGGAATAATTCACCCCTCCACTTT; J: TRBJ1-6; D: TRBD1; size: NA; V: TRBV6-1
CDR3: CASSLWGSGRAPEQYF; DNA: TGTGCCAGCAGTTTATGGGGTAGCGGGAGGGCTCCCGAGCAGTACTTC; J: TRBJ2-7; D: TRBD2; size: NA; V: TRBV28
CDR3: CASKNPGQNYGYTF; DNA: TGTGCCAGCAAGAATCCAGGACAGAACTATGGCTACACCTTC; J: TRBJ1-2; D: NA; size: NA; V: TRBV27
CDR3: CATQGDLGPQHF; DNA: TGTGCCACCCAGGGGGACCTTGGGCCCCAGCATTTT; J: TRBJ1-5; D: TRBD1; size: NA; V: TRBV24-1
CDR3: CASNPSGSGNEQFF; DNA: TGTGCCAGCAACCCTAGCGGGAGCGGCAATGAGCAGTTCTTC; J: TRBJ2-1; D: TRBD2; size: NA; V: TRBV28
CDR3: CASSGLSGANVLTF; DNA: TGCGCCAGCAGCGGGTTATCTGGGGCCAACGTCCTGACTTTC; J: TRBJ2-6; D: NA; size: NA; V: TRBV5-1
CDR3: CASSAGPGTSGSYEQFF; DNA: TGTGCCAGCAGCGCCGGCCCAGGGACTAGCGGGAGTTATGAGCAGTTCTTC; J: TRBJ2-1; D: TRBD2; size: few; V: TRBV9
CDR3: CASSQDPSARGYTF; DNA: TGTGCCAGCAGCCAAGATCCCAGCGCACGCGGCTACACCTTC; J: TRBJ1-2; D: NA; size: NA; V: TRBV3-1/TRBV3-2
CDR3: CASSRASGLPEGDNEKLFF; DNA: TGTGCCAGCAGTCGGGCCTCCGGGTTACCTGAAGGGGATAATGAAAAACTGTTTTTT; J: TRBJ1-4; D: NA; size: once; V: TRBV28
CDR3: CASSPGAGGYEQYF; DNA: TGTGCCAGCAGCCCTGGTGCAGGAGGATACGAGCAGTACTTC; J: TRBJ2-7; D: NA; size: NA; V: TRBV5-4
CDR3: CASSPTGDKAFF; DNA: TGTGCCAGCAGTCCGACAGGGGATAAAGCTTTCTTT; J: TRBJ1-1; D: TRBD1; size: NA; V: TRBV28
CDR3: CASSESGGSYEQYF; DNA: TGTGCCAGCAGCGAAAGCGGGGGCTCCTACGAGCAGTACTTC; J: TRBJ2-7; D: TRBD2; size: NA; V: TRBV7-2
CDR3: CASSVLQGEQFF; DNA: TGTGCCAGCAGTGTCCTGCAGGGTGAGCAGTTCTTC; J: TRBJ2-1; D: NA; size: NA; V: TRBV2
CDR3: CTSSQVGGQGGSDQPQHF; DNA: TGCACCAGCAGCCAAGTCGGGGGACAGGGGGGATCCGATCAGCCCCAGCATTTT; J: TRBJ1-5; D: NA; size: NA; V: TRBV1
CDR3: CAISEGGNRNQPQHF; DNA: TGTGCCATCAGTGAAGGAGGGAATAGAAATCAGCCCCAGCATTTT; J: TRBJ1-5; D: NA; size: NA; V: TRBV10-3
CDR3: CALTRGRGTGELFF; DNA: TGTGCGCTTACAAGGGGGAGGGGAACCGGGGAGCTGTTTTTT; J: TRBJ2-2; D: NA; size: NA; V: TRBV12-2
CDR3: CASSLDLSTKKYEQYF; DNA: TGCGCCAGCAGCTTGGATTTATCAACCAAGAAATACGAGCAGTACTTC; J: TRBJ2-7; D: NA; size: NA; V: TRBV5-1
CDR3: CASSLLVNGADEPQHF; DNA: TGTGCCAGCAGTTTATTGGTGAACGGGGCCGACGAGCCCCAGCATTTT; J: TRBJ1-5; D: NA; size: NA; V: TRBV28
CDR3: CASSKADRVGEKLFF; DNA: TGTGCCAGCAGCAAAGCCGACAGGGTTGGGGAAAAACTGTTTTTT; J: TRBJ1-4; D: TRBD1; size: NA; V: TRBV7-9
CDR3: CATSDAGTSGMRRELFF; DNA: TGTGCCACCAGTGACGCCGGGACTAGCGGGATGAGGCGGGAGCTGTTTTTT; J: TRBJ2-2; D: TRBD2; size: few; V: TRBV24-1
CDR3: CSVRTSSSSEQFF; DNA: TGCAGCGTCCGGACTAGCAGTTCGAGTGAGCAGTTCTTC; J: TRBJ2-1; D: TRBD2; size: NA; V: TRBV29-1
CDR3: CASSIDARVASEQFF; DNA: TGTGCCAGTAGTATAGATGCAAGAGTAGCGTCTGAGCAGTTCTTC; J: TRBJ2-1; D: NA; size: NA; V: TRBV19
CDR3: CASSLGSAGNTIYF; DNA: TGTGCCAGCAGCTTAGGGTCAGCTGGAAACACCATATATTTT; J: TRBJ1-3; D: NA; size: NA; V: TRBV7-2
CDR3: CASGPRAGNQPQHF; DNA: TGTGCCAGCGGCCCGCGGGCCGGGAATCAGCCCCAGCATTTT; J: TRBJ1-5; D: NA; size: NA; V: TRBV25-1
CDR3: CASSPGQGSLYTF; DNA: TGTGCCAGTAGTCCGGGACAGGGGTCCCTCTACACCTTC; J: TRBJ1-2; D: TRBD1; size: NA; V: TRBV19
CDR3: CASSSPVLAGEVYEQYF; DNA: TGTGCCAGCAGCTCCCCGGTTCTAGCGGGAGAGGTATACGAGCAGTACTTC; J: TRBJ2-7; D: TRBD2; size: NA; V: TRBV11-2
CDR3: CASRTQQGFTDTQYF; DNA: TGTGCCAGCAGGACCCAACAGGGATTTACAGATACGCAGTATTTT; J: TRBJ2-3; D: NA; size: NA; V: TRBV2